Each of the 19 T cell receptor beta chains below was sequenced from the same sample in a study of long-term antiretroviral therapy in people with HIV. Run at survey level, the immunoSEQ assay was version v3.0. Only in-frame clones appear in the TCRdb table, and some are missing; sequencing was by immunoSEQ multiplex PCR. This table holds approximately 17,000 clones, 70% to 90% found once. Sequenced here: unsorted PBMCs, sampled 0.6 years after starting antiretroviral therapy. The receptors stem from a woman aged 18-30 years with HIV.

The V call is TRBV5-4, the J call TRBJ2-2; 10 bases match TRBD2. This CDR3 region has 15 residues. From germline, CDR1 is SGHNT and CDR2 YYREEE (reference sequence). V shed 2 bases and J 7 bases; nucleotides not matched to a gene: 5. The CDR3 loop reads CASSFLAGEDGELFF. The CDR3 bases are TGTGCCAGCAGCTTCCTAGCGGGAGAGGACGGGGAGCTGTTTTTT. Using reference TRBV5-4 and TRBJ2-2 for the parts outside the CDR3, the full variable domain is ETGVTQSPTHLIKTRGQQVTLRCSSQSGHNTVSWYQQALGQGPQFIFQYYREEENGRGNFPPRFSGLQFPNYSSELNVNALELDDSALYLCASSFLAGEDGELFFGEGSRLTVL.

This chain connects TRBV5-1 to TRBJ2-2, with TRBD2 matching over 11 bases. V lost 4 bases to trimming and J lost 3 bases; unmatched junction nucleotides: 2. Looked up from germline, CDR1 is SGHRS and CDR2 is YFSETQ. This CDR3 is 15 amino acids long. The DNA for the CDR3 is TGCGCCAGCAGCGTGGGACTAGCGGACACCGGGGAGCTGTTTTTT. Translating it yields CASSVGLADTGELFF.

V usage is TRBV7-9 and J usage is TRBJ1-1; unclear D gene. CDR1 is SEHNR and CDR2 is FQNEAQ in the germline V gene (reference sequence). The CDR3 loop spans 13 amino acids. Trimming stripped 8 bases from V and 6 bases from J, with 16 bases between. The CDR3 spells CASGEGVNAEAFF. CDR3 nucleotide sequence: TGTGCCAGCGGGGAGGGAGTAAATGCTGAAGCTTTCTTT.

V gene TRBV5-1 combines with J gene TRBJ2-2; 10 bases map to TRBD2. The germline V gene encodes CDR1 SGHRS and CDR2 YFSETQ. The CDR3 is 15 residues long. The ends lost 2 bases at V and 6 bases at J; junction bases unmatched: 4. CDR3 bases: TGCGCCAGCAGCTTTATTCTAGCGGGAGCCGGGGAGCTGTTTTTT. This codes for CASSFILAGAGELFF.

The chain is built from TRBV7-2 and TRBJ2-2, with D unresolved. V lost 4 bases to trimming and J lost 1 base, with 10 bases between them. The CDR3 extends over 15 amino acids. From germline, CDR1 is SGHTA and CDR2 FQGNSA. This chain's CDR3 is CASSSRYRNTGELFF. The CDR3 nucleotides read TGTGCCAGCAGCTCTCGTTACAGGAACACCGGGGAGCTGTTTTTT.

This clone showed up just a few times. This chain connects TRBV9 to TRBJ2-6, with D hard to call. The V gene lost 4 bases and the J gene lost 5 bases, with 7 bases spanning the gap. The length of the CDR3 is 13 residues. Germline V lookup: CDR1 SGDLS, CDR2 YYNGEE. CDR3 nucleotides: TGTGCCAGCAGCTTACCGCGGGCCAACGTCCTGACTTTC. This codes for CASSLPRANVLTF.

This chain uses TRBV28 with TRBJ1-5; TRBD1 matches at 8 bases. The CDR3 has 13 amino acids. Germline V gene lookup returns CDR1 MDHEN and CDR2 SYDVKM. J gave up 7 bases and V 8 bases, and 7 bases lay outside the gene matches. CDR3 sequence: CASGQGGRQPQHF. CDR3 nucleotides: TGTGCCAGCGGACAGGGCGGTCGACAGCCCCAGCATTTT.

The chain recombines TRBV9 with TRBJ1-1; no clear D gene. Trimming pared 2 bases from V and 1 base from J, leaving 9 bases between. The CDR3 is made up of 14 amino acids. Germline lookup yields CDR1 SGDLS and CDR2 YYNGEE. CDR3: CASSVAAGNTEAFF. CDR3 nucleotides: TGTGCCAGCAGCGTTGCGGCGGGGAACACTGAAGCTTTCTTT.

This clone was found once. The chain carries TRBV7-9 and TRBJ2-3; the match to TRBD2 covers 8 bases. This CDR3 region has 14 residues. Germline lookup yields CDR1 SEHNR and CDR2 FQNEAQ (reference sequence). The V and J ends lost 5 bases and 5 bases, in that order; junction bases with no gene match: 6. Here the CDR3 DNA reads TGTGCCAGCAGCCCTGGACTAGCAGGAGATACGCAGTATTTT. This sequence encodes CASSPGLAGDTQYF.

The DNA for the CDR3 is TGCGCCAGCAGCTGGGACAGGGGAGAGTCACCCCTCCACTTT. This encodes CASSWDRGESPLHF. The chain uses TRBV5-1 and TRBJ1-6, with 10 bases that match TRBD1. This CDR3 region has 14 residues. Germline lookup yields CDR1 SGHRS and CDR2 YFSETQ. V lost 3 bases, J lost 10 bases, and 4 bases stayed unmatched.

The chain is built from TRBV6-1 and TRBJ2-1; D not certain. The CDR3 loop spans 14 amino acids. Germline loops: CDR1 MNHNS, CDR2 SASEGT. Trimming stripped 5 bases from V and 0 bases from J, with 8 bases between. Here the CDR3 reads CASSPLSSYNEQFF. The CDR3 region has the DNA TGTGCCAGCAGTCCTCTAAGCTCCTACAATGAGCAGTTCTTC.

This sequence joins TRBV19 and TRBJ2-6; D remains ambiguous. This CDR3 contains 17 residues. The V end lost 3 bases, the J end lost 4 bases, and 16 bases lay between the germline ends. CDR1 LNHDA and CDR2 SQIVND come from the germline V gene (reference sequence). Written as DNA, the CDR3 is TGTGCCAGTAGTATCCGTGGCAACCCTTCCGGGGCCAACGTCCTGACTTTC. This gives the protein CASSIRGNPSGANVLTF.

The chain uses TRBV15 and TRBJ2-5; D remains unclear. CDR3 length equals 14 residues. Germline assignment: CDR1 LNHNV and CDR2 YYDKDF (reference sequence). Trimming cost V 4 bases and J 1 base, with 10 bases left between them. CDR3 nucleotide sequence: TGTGCCACCAGCATGATGACCTTCCAAGAGACCCAGTACTTC. Protein sequence: CATSMMTFQETQYF.

The chain combines TRBV5-1 with TRBJ2-2, with 8 bases fitting TRBD2. CDR1 SGHRS and CDR2 YFSETQ come from the germline V gene. CDR3 length: 17 residues. V shed 4 bases and J 3 bases; nucleotides not matched to a gene: 11. The CDR3 reads CASSLGLAGDDTGELFF. The CDR3 DNA sequence: TGCGCCAGCAGCCTGGGCCTAGCGGGCGACGACACCGGGGAGCTGTTTTTT.

This clone showed up just a few times. The rearrangement uses TRBV5-1 and TRBJ2-7; the D is unclear. The germline V and J ends were trimmed by 3 bases and 3 bases, with 13 bases remaining between them. Germline CDR1 SGHRS, CDR2 YFSETQ. The CDR3 contains 14 residues. The CDR3 DNA follows: TGCGCCAGCAGCTCATCGGGTTATCGCTACGAGCAGTACTTC. Its translation is CASSSSGYRYEQYF.

A single count supports this clone. The rearrangement joins TRBV28 to TRBJ2-1; TRBD2 matches 16 bases. Looked up from germline, CDR1 is MDHEN and CDR2 is SYDVKM. CDR3 size: 18 residues. The ends lost 2 bases at V and 0 bases at J; junction bases unmatched: 1. In DNA form, the CDR3 reads TGTGCCAGCAGTTTAGGGACTAGCGGGAGGGGCTCCTACAATGAGCAGTTCTTC. Translated, it gives CASSLGTSGRGSYNEQFF. Full variable domain (missing parts from reference TRBV28 and TRBJ2-1): DVKVTQSSRYLVKRTGEKVFLECVQDMDHENMFWYRQDPGLGLRLIYFSYDVKMKEKGDIPEGYSVSREKKERFSLILESASTNQTSMYLCASSLGTSGRGSYNEQFFGPGTRLTVL.

This rearrangement joins TRBV6-1 to TRBJ1-4; TRBD1 is a possible D gene (6 bases). V lost 3 bases and J lost 0, with 11 bases in between. Germline V gene lookup returns CDR1 MNHNS and CDR2 SASEGT. The CDR3 runs 16 residues. In DNA, the CDR3 is TGTGCCAGCAGTGATATGGACAGCTCAACTAATGAAAAACTGTTTTTT. This encodes CASSDMDSSTNEKLFF.

The chain carries TRBV6-1 and TRBJ2-7, with 7 bases matching TRBD2. The CDR3 extends over 14 amino acids. The V and J ends lost 8 bases and 6 bases, in that order; junction bases with no gene match: 13. Germline V gene data show CDR1 as MNHNS and CDR2 as SASEGT. CDR3 DNA sequence: TGTGCCAGCCGGGAAAGGGACTATAAAAGCGAGCAGTACTTC. This sequence encodes CASRERDYKSEQYF.

The chain's CDR3 is CASSLTPTLMTEAFF. The CDR3 DNA follows: TGTGCCAGCAGTTTAACCCCAACTTTAATGACTGAAGCTTTCTTT. The chain recombines TRBV27 with TRBJ1-1; D is uncertain. The CDR3 runs 15 residues. Germline assignment: CDR1 MNHEY and CDR2 SMNVEV (reference sequence). V gave up 2 bases and J gave up 5 bases, with 15 bases separating them.